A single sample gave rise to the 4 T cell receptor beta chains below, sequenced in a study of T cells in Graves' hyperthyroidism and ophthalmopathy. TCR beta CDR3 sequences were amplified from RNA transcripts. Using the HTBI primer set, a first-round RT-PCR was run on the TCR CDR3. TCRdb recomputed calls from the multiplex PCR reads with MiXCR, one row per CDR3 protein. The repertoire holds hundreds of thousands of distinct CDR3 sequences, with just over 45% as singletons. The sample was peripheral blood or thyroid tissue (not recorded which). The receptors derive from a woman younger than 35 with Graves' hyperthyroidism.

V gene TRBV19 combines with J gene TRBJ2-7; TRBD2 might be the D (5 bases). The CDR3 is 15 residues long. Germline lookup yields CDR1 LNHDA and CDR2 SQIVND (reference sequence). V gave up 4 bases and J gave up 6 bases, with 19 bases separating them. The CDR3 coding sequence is TGTGCCAGTAGTACCTTGATCTTTGGTGGGAGCGAGCAGTACTTC. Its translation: CASSTLIFGGSEQYF.

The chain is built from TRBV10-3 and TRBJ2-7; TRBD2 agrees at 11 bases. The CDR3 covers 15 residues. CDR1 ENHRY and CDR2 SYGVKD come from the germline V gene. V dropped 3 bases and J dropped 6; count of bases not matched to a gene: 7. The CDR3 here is CAISDYSGRAAEQYF. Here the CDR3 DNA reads TGTGCCATCAGTGACTATAGCGGGAGGGCCGCCGAGCAGTACTTC.

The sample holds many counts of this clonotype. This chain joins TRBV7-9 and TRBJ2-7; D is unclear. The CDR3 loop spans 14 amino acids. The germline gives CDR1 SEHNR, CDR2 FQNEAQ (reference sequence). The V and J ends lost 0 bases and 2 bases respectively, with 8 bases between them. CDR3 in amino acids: CASSLALGPYEQYF. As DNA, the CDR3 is TGTGCCAGCAGCTTAGCCCTGGGCCCCTACGAGCAGTACTTC.

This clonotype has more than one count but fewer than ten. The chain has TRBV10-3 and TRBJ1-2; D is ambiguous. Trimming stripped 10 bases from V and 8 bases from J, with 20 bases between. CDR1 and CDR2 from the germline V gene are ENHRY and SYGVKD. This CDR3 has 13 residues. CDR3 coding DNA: TGTGCCACCTCCCCCGTTTTAGTAAACGGCTACACCTTC. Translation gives CATSPVLVNGYTF.